Listed below are T cell receptor beta chains from one sample, sequenced in a study of blood T cell repertoires in COVID-19. Sequenced by immunoSEQ multiplex PCR; TCRdb stores in-frame clones only, minus some. Of about 64,000 clones listed, just over 90% are singletons. Sequenced material: peripheral blood. All receptors come from a human donor in a cohort sampled during active COVID-19. CDR3s include the opening cysteine and the closing phenylalanine or tryptophan. The D gene is left open where the match is weak. Only part of the rows carry a size: once, few, many, or a class if the clone is expanded.

-,TRBV6-5,TRBJ1-4,TRBD1,CASSTDRGTNEKLFF,TGTGCCAGCAGTACCGACAGGGGCACTAATGAAAAACTGTTTTTT
-,TRBV2,TRBJ2-1,TRBD2,CASSGGLIYNEQFF,TGTGCCAGCAGTGGGGGACTAATCTACAATGAGCAGTTCTTC
-,TRBV7-3,TRBJ1-3,-,CASSLEGGNGNTIYF,TGTGCCAGCAGCTTAGAGGGGGGGAACGGAAACACCATATATTTT
-,TRBV7-2,TRBJ2-7,-,CASSSKVPSSYEQYF,TGTGCCAGCAGCTCCAAAGTCCCCAGCTCCTACGAGCAGTACTTC
-,TRBV25-1,TRBJ2-5,TRBD2,CASSESTSGRETQYF,TGTGCCAGCAGTGAATCGACTAGCGGGCGGGAGACCCAGTACTTC
-,TRBV5-1,TRBJ2-5,-,CASRYGTFQETQYF,TGCGCCAGCAGATATGGGACTTTCCAAGAGACCCAGTACTTC
-,TRBV28,TRBJ2-7,TRBD1,CASRQGTGGPYEQYF,TGTGCCAGCAGGCAAGGGACAGGGGGGCCCTACGAGCAGTACTTC
-,TRBV18,TRBJ1-1,TRBD1,CASSRSTGALGNTEAFF,TGTGCCAGCTCCCGCAGTACAGGGGCACTGGGGAACACTGAAGCTTTCTTT
once,TRBV24-1,TRBJ2-7,TRBD1,CATSESTGGWYEQYF,TGTGCCACCAGTGAATCTACAGGGGGCTGGTACGAGCAGTACTTC
-,TRBV12-3/TRBV12-4,TRBJ2-5,-,CASSWERETQYF,TGTGCCAGCAGCTGGGAGAGGGAGACCCAGTACTTC
-,TRBV3-1/TRBV3-2,TRBJ2-7,TRBD2,CASRRTSGRANEQYF,TGTGCCAGCAGACGGACTAGCGGGAGGGCGAACGAGCAGTACTTC
-,TRBV18,TRBJ2-7,TRBD2,CASSPPMGGKQYF,TGTGCCAGCTCACCACCGATGGGAGGGAAGCAGTACTTC
-,TRBV7-6,TRBJ2-7,TRBD1,CASSPQTGGRDEQYF,TGTGCCAGCAGCCCTCAGACAGGGGGCAGGGACGAGCAGTACTTC
once,TRBV11-3,TRBJ2-2,TRBD1,CASGSGGVHTGELFF,TGTGCCAGCGGGTCAGGGGGCGTACACACCGGGGAGCTGTTTTTT
-,TRBV3-1/TRBV3-2,TRBJ2-7,-,CASTLQGGTSYEQYF,TGTGCCAGCACCCTACAGGGGGGGACGTCCTACGAGCAGTACTTC
-,TRBV9,TRBJ1-1,-,CASSVGAGLNTEAFF,TGTGCCAGCAGCGTAGGGGCAGGGCTGAACACTGAAGCTTTCTTT
-,TRBV5-4,TRBJ2-7,TRBD2,CASSLGTTTYEQYF,TGTGCCAGCAGCTTAGGGACTACGACCTACGAGCAGTACTTC
-,TRBV6-6,TRBJ2-7,TRBD2,CASSPRGGKYVEQYF,TGTGCCAGCAGCCCCCGGGGGGGGAAGTATGTCGAGCAGTACTTC
once,TRBV7-2,TRBJ2-7,TRBD2,CASTFGGRGVYEQYF,TGTGCCAGCACCTTTGGAGGGAGGGGCGTCTACGAGCAGTACTTC
-,TRBV7-2,TRBJ2-7,-,CASGTRRVSGFYEQYF,TGTGCCAGCGGGACTCGACGCGTTTCGGGGTTCTACGAGCAGTACTTC
-,TRBV7-3,TRBJ2-7,TRBD1,CASSLGTAPYEQYF,TGTGCCAGCAGTCTCGGGACAGCTCCCTACGAGCAGTACTTC
-,TRBV29-1,TRBJ2-7,TRBD2,CSVQTSGRGYEQYF,TGCAGCGTCCAAACTAGCGGGAGAGGCTACGAGCAGTACTTC
-,TRBV15,TRBJ2-1,TRBD2,CATSRGGGQGTSGTYNEQFF,TGTGCCACCAGCAGAGGGGGGGGACAGGGGACTAGCGGGACCTACAATGAGCAGTTCTTC
-,TRBV5-4,TRBJ2-7,-,CASSQDPKDMYEQYF,TGTGCCAGCAGCCAGGACCCCAAGGACATGTACGAGCAGTACTTC
-,TRBV11-1,TRBJ2-4,-,CASSPAGRGNIQYF,TGTGCCAGCAGCCCAGCGGGCCGGGGAAACATTCAGTACTTC
-,TRBV3-1/TRBV3-2,TRBJ2-7,TRBD1,CASSEEGGGPFFGQYF,TGTGCCAGCAGCGAGGAAGGGGGCGGCCCGTTTTTCGGGCAGTACTTC
few,TRBV5-1,TRBJ1-1,TRBD1,CASSYSGGTEAFF,TGCGCCAGCAGCTATTCAGGGGGGACTGAAGCTTTCTTT
-,TRBV24-1,TRBJ2-3,-,CATSEIGLASSTDTQYF,TGTGCCACCAGTGAAATTGGCCTAGCGTCTAGCACAGATACGCAGTATTTT
-,TRBV29-1,TRBJ1-1,TRBD1,CSGTGTGGFFSMNTEAFF,TGCAGCGGCACCGGGACAGGGGGATTTTTTTCCATGAACACTGAAGCTTTCTTT
-,TRBV2,TRBJ2-7,-,CANSEGPYEQYF,TGTGCCAACAGCGAGGGTCCATACGAGCAGTACTTC
-,TRBV4-2,TRBJ2-3,TRBD2,CASSHADAGGTDTQYF,TGTGCCAGCAGCCATGCCGATGCGGGGGGCACAGATACGCAGTATTTT
once,TRBV5-4,TRBJ2-2,TRBD2,CASSLSPGLAGETGELFF,TGTGCCAGCAGCTTGTCCCCCGGACTAGCGGGAGAAACCGGGGAGCTGTTTTTT
-,TRBV21-1,TRBJ2-3,-,CASSSAGLAGGPRTDTQYF,TGTGCCAGCAGCTCGGCAGGACTAGCGGGAGGGCCTCGCACAGATACGCAGTATTTT
-,TRBV7-3,TRBJ2-1,TRBD2,CASSPTSGSRDEQFF,TGTGCCAGCAGCCCTACTAGCGGGAGTCGCGATGAGCAGTTCTTC
-,TRBV5-1,TRBJ2-1,TRBD2,CASSNASGTYNEQFF,TGCGCCAGCAGCAATGCTAGCGGGACGTACAATGAGCAGTTCTTC
-,TRBV10-1,TRBJ2-3,TRBD2,CASSESPPVSGRRNSSTDTQYF,TGCGCCAGCAGTGAGTCTCCCCCGGTTAGCGGGAGGCGAAATTCTAGCACAGATACGCAGTATTTT
-,TRBV2,TRBJ2-2,TRBD1,CASRTGPTGELFF,TGTGCCAGCAGGACAGGGCCCACCGGGGAGCTGTTTTTT
-,TRBV5-8,TRBJ2-4,TRBD2,CASSLGLDLAKNIQYF,TGTGCCAGCAGCCTAGGACTAGACCTAGCCAAAAACATTCAGTACTTC
few,TRBV12-5,TRBJ2-2,TRBD1,CASGLVRQGSGELFF,TGTGCTAGTGGTTTGGTACGACAGGGCAGCGGGGAGCTGTTTTTT
once,TRBV11-3,TRBJ2-1,TRBD2,CASSLGSGTSGNNEQFF,TGTGCCAGCAGCTTAGGATCCGGGACTAGCGGCAACAATGAGCAGTTCTTC
-,TRBV6-5,TRBJ2-2,TRBD2,CASSYSTLAGTGELFF,TGTGCCAGCAGTTACTCGACACTAGCGGGAACCGGGGAGCTGTTTTTT
-,TRBV27,TRBJ1-4,TRBD1,CASSFIGAGTGEEKLFF,TGTGCCAGCAGTTTTATCGGGGCGGGAACAGGGGAAGAAAAACTGTTTTTT
-,TRBV7-8,TRBJ1-6,-,CASRGSLNNSPLHF,TGTGCCAGCAGGGGCTCCCTAAATAATTCACCCCTCCACTTT
-,TRBV5-1,TRBJ2-1,TRBD1,CASSLEGTDYNEQFF,TGCGCCAGCAGCTTGGAAGGGACAGATTACAATGAGCAGTTCTTC
-,TRBV29-1,TRBJ2-1,-,CSVEAGDSVLVYNEQFF,TGCAGCGTTGAGGCAGGTGATAGTGTATTGGTTTACAATGAGCAGTTCTTC
-,TRBV4-3,TRBJ2-7,TRBD2,CASSPWTSGRADSYEQYF,TGCGCCAGCAGCCCGTGGACTAGCGGGAGGGCAGACTCCTACGAGCAGTACTTC
-,TRBV23-1,TRBJ1-5,-,CASSQWILPSRGGNQPQHF,TGCGCCAGCAGTCAATGGATCCTGCCGTCGAGAGGGGGAAATCAGCCCCAGCATTTT
-,TRBV7-8,TRBJ2-5,TRBD2,CASSLAIQRGYQETQYF,TGTGCCAGCAGCTTAGCGATCCAGCGGGGGTACCAAGAGACCCAGTACTTC
-,TRBV5-1,TRBJ2-3,TRBD1,CASSPGKTGGSSTDTQYF,TGCGCCAGCAGCCCCGGAAAAACAGGGGGCAGTAGCACAGATACGCAGTATTTT
-,TRBV20-1,TRBJ1-5,-,CSASSGADNQPQHF,TGCAGTGCTAGTTCAGGGGCTGATAATCAGCCCCAGCATTTT
-,TRBV6-2/TRBV6-3,TRBJ2-2,-,CASSLDTGELFF,TGTGCCAGCAGTCTAGACACCGGGGAGCTGTTTTTT
-,TRBV19,TRBJ2-7,-,CASSIKGGISYEQYF,TGTGCCAGTAGTATAAAAGGAGGAATTTCGTACGAGCAGTACTTC
-,TRBV6-1,TRBJ2-5,-,CASSVIGGSWGETQYF,TGTGCCAGCAGTGTTATTGGGGGCTCGTGGGGAGAGACCCAGTACTTC
-,TRBV4-3,TRBJ2-3,TRBD2,CASSQDPLAGRDINTDTQYF,TGCGCCAGCAGCCAAGATCCCCTAGCGGGAAGAGACATAAACACAGATACGCAGTATTTT
-,TRBV28,TRBJ1-1,-,CASSLRGNWEAFF,TGTGCCAGCAGTTTAAGGGGGAACTGGGAAGCTTTCTTT